The 30 T cell receptor beta chains in this list originate from one sample, sequenced in a study of post-analysis software for immune sequencing data. No antigen has been assigned to these receptors. Regarding the study as a whole: Four to six TRBV segments (TRBV5-6, TRBV5-1 and TRBV20-1 among them) occurred more frequently in patients than in controls.

cDNA libraries for TCR beta contained unique molecular identifiers. TCRdb re-analysed the PCR reads in MiXCR, keeping a single row per CDR3 protein. The table has hundreds of thousands of distinct CDR3 sequences, roughly 30% seen once. Sequencing was performed on blood. These TCRs come from a girl aged 10 to 17 with multiple sclerosis.

The chain carries TRBV7-9 and TRBJ2-3; D is unresolved. The CDR3 runs 14 residues. V was clipped by 10 bases and J by 0 bases, with 14 bases between them. The germline V gene encodes CDR1 SEHNR and CDR2 FQNEAQ (reference sequence). CDR3 sequence: CATNPPGSTDTQYF. The DNA of the CDR3 is TGTGCCACCAACCCCCCGGGTAGCACAGATACGCAGTATTTT.

This clonotype was observed a few times. The genes are TRBV20-1 and TRBJ2-5; TRBD2 is a possible D gene (6 bases). The CDR3 extends over 12 amino acids. The germline gives CDR1 DFQATT, CDR2 SNEGSKA (reference sequence). V was clipped by 6 bases and J by 5 bases, with 13 bases between them. This CDR3 reads CSAGGEWETQYF. The CDR3 nucleotides read TGCAGTGCCGGCGGGGAGTGGGAGACCCAGTACTTC.

The gene calls are TRBV5-1 and TRBJ1-4, with D possibly being TRBD1 (5 bases). V dropped 0 bases and J dropped 8 bases, with 11 bases sitting between them. CDR3 length: 14 amino acids. Per the germline V gene, CDR1 is SGHRS and CDR2 is YFSETQ. CDR3 nucleotide sequence: TGCGCCAGCAGCTTGGATGGGACGGAGGAAAAACTGTTTTTT. Its protein is CASSLDGTEEKLFF.

This clonotype was counted a few times. The V call is TRBV3-1, the J call TRBJ2-5, with D unclear. The CDR3 contains 11 residues. With 0 bases removed from V and 13 bases from J, the gap between germline ends came to 9 bases. Germline assignment: CDR1 LGHDT and CDR2 YNNKEL (reference sequence). CDR3: CASSQEGPRYF. CDR3 in DNA: TGTGCCAGCAGCCAAGAGGGCCCGAGGTACTTC.

There are a few counts of this clonotype. The chain recombines TRBV20-1 with TRBJ2-1; D possibly matches TRBD1 or TRBD2 (6 bases each). This CDR3 has 16 amino acids. Trimming pared 1 base from V and 6 bases from J, leaving 19 bases between. Germline V gene data show CDR1 as DFQATT and CDR2 as SNEGSKA (reference sequence). CDR3 coding DNA: TGCAGTGCTAGAGGTGGGGGGCGGAAGACCTTCAATGAGCAGTTCTTC. Protein sequence: CSARGGGRKTFNEQFF.

V usage is TRBV5-1 and J usage is TRBJ2-3, with D uncertain. Germline lookup yields CDR1 SGHRS and CDR2 YFSETQ. V was clipped by 2 bases and J by 3 bases, with 13 bases between them. CDR3 size: 15 residues. The CDR3 DNA reads as TGCGCCAGCAGCTTTCAAAGCAACCCGACAGATACGCAGTATTTT. This codes for CASSFQSNPTDTQYF.

The gene calls are TRBV6-5 and TRBJ2-1; the D is unclear. The CDR3 runs 15 residues. Trimming removed 2 bases from V and 5 bases from J, with 13 bases in between. From germline, CDR1 is MNHEY and CDR2 SVGAGI. The CDR3 DNA is TGTGCCAGCAGTTACATGTCTGGATTAAACAATGAGCAGTTCTTC. Amino acid sequence: CASSYMSGLNNEQFF.

This clonotype was found a few times. The gene calls are TRBV4-3 and TRBJ2-3; unclear D gene. Trimming pared 4 bases from V and 10 bases from J, leaving 15 bases between. The CDR3 is 13 amino acids. Germline values: CDR1 LGHNA, CDR2 YSLEER. CDR3 in amino acids: CASSLSGGESQYF. In DNA, the CDR3 is TGCGCCAGCAGCCTTTCAGGTGGAGAGTCGCAGTATTTT.

This clonotype was seen more than once but under ten times. The chain employs TRBV29-1 and TRBJ1-2, with 7 bases identical to TRBD1. The trim removed 6 bases at V and 4 bases at J, leaving 8 bases unmatched. CDR3 length: 13 amino acids. The germline gives CDR1 SQVTM, CDR2 ANQGSEA. The CDR3 coding sequence is TGCAGCGTGTGGACAGGTGCCCTCTATGGCTACACCTTC. Its translation: CSVWTGALYGYTF.

This chain joins TRBV29-1 and TRBJ2-3; D may correspond to TRBD1 or TRBD2 (5 bases each). Deletions cut 3 bases from V and 2 bases from J, with 12 bases between. The CDR3 runs 14 residues. Per the germline V gene, CDR1 is SQVTM and CDR2 is ANQGSEA. The CDR3 reads CSVDGAVDTDTQYF. In DNA, the CDR3 is TGCAGCGTTGACGGGGCGGTAGACACAGATACGCAGTATTTT.

The chain recombines TRBV20-1 with TRBJ2-1, with 12 bases identical to TRBD2. The CDR3 has 14 residues. V lost 5 bases, J lost 13 bases, and 12 bases stayed unmatched. Per germline, CDR1 DFQATT and CDR2 SNEGSKA (reference sequence). The CDR3 is CSAPRLAGGGPQFF. DNA for the CDR3: TGCAGTGCTCCACGGCTAGCGGGAGGGGGTCCTCAGTTCTTC.

The chain recombines TRBV5-1 with TRBJ2-1; TRBD1 might be the D (5 bases). Germline CDR1 reads SGHRS; CDR2 reads YFSETQ. The CDR3 has 17 amino acids. The germline V and J ends were trimmed by 4 bases and 1 base, with 18 bases remaining between them. The DNA of the CDR3 is TGCGCCAGCAGCCTTACCGACAGCCTCTATTCCTACAATGAGCAGTTCTTC. Its protein is CASSLTDSLYSYNEQFF.

The chain has TRBV7-9 and TRBJ1-2; 7 bases match TRBD1. The J segment lost 5 bases and the V segment lost 5 bases, leaving 8 bases of the junction unmatched. This CDR3 is built from 14 residues. Germline loops: CDR1 SEHNR, CDR2 FQNEAQ (reference sequence). CDR3 nucleotides: TGTGCCAGCAGCCCGGCCCTGACAGGGTATGGCTACACCTTC. Translating gives CASSPALTGYGYTF. Variable domain in full (rest from reference TRBV7-9 and TRBJ1-2): DTGVSQNPRHKITKRGQNVTFRCDPISEHNRLYWYRQTLGQGPEFLTYFQNEAQLEKSRLLSDRFSAERPKGSFSTLEIQRTEQGDSAMYLCASSPALTGYGYTFGSGTRLTVV.

This clonotype has more than one count but fewer than ten. V gene TRBV2 combines with J gene TRBJ2-7; D is unresolved. Trimming stripped 4 bases from V and 0 bases from J, with 10 bases between. The CDR3 loop spans 14 amino acids. Germline loops: CDR1 SNHLY, CDR2 FYNNEI. CDR3 nucleotide sequence: TGTGCCAGCAGTGCCCAGCCTTTCTCCTACGAGCAGTACTTC. This encodes CASSAQPFSYEQYF. Variable domain in full (rest from reference TRBV2 and TRBJ2-7): EPEVTQTPSHQVTQMGQEVILRCVPISNHLYFYWYRQILGQKVEFLVSFYNNEISEKSEIFDDQFSVERPDGSNFTLKIRSTKLEDSAMYFCASSAQPFSYEQYFGPGTRLTVT.

This clonotype turned up a few times. The chain is built from TRBV6-5 and TRBJ2-1, with D maybe TRBD2 (5 bases). This CDR3 contains 13 residues. V was trimmed by 4 bases and J by 7 bases, leaving 11 bases between them. Germline V CDR1 and CDR2: MNHEY, SVGAGI. The CDR3 sequence is CASSLTDSNEQFF. DNA of the CDR3: TGTGCCAGCAGTTTAACGGACTCTAATGAGCAGTTCTTC.

There are a few counts of this clonotype. The rearrangement links TRBV12-3 or TRBV12-4 to TRBJ1-5; D remains ambiguous. The CDR3 is 13 amino acids. V lost 6 bases to trimming and J lost 7 bases, with 13 bases between them. CDR3 sequence: CASSGFGRQPQHF. CDR3 coding DNA: TGTGCCAGCAGCGGGTTTGGGAGGCAGCCCCAGCATTTT.

V usage is TRBV7-2 and J usage is TRBJ2-1; D uncertain. The CDR3 contains 14 residues. V dropped 5 bases and J dropped 10 bases, with 18 bases sitting between them. Looked up from germline, CDR1 is SGHTA and CDR2 is FQGNSA. CDR3 nucleotides: TGTGCCAGCAGCCCAGGACCTCCACCCAGCGAGCAGTTCTTC. This codes for CASSPGPPPSEQFF.

At least ten counts were recorded for this clonotype. The chain has TRBV7-9 and TRBJ2-7; D remains ambiguous. The DNA end lines up better with TRBJ2-5; the J call may be wrong. The CDR3 contains 12 residues. Germline CDR1 reads SEHNR; CDR2 reads FQNEAQ (reference sequence). Written as DNA, the CDR3 is TGTGCCAGCAGCTTAGCAGCCAAGACCCAGTACTTC. This encodes CASSLAAKTQYF.

The gene calls are TRBV20-1 and TRBJ2-1; no clear D gene. V was pared by 3 bases and J by 10 bases, with 19 bases between. CDR3 length: 14 amino acids. Germline-derived CDR1 and CDR2 are DFQATT and SNEGSKA (reference sequence). Here the CDR3 reads CSASGPDSSYEQFF. CDR3 DNA: TGCAGTGCTAGTGGCCCAGATAGCTCCTACGAGCAGTTCTTC.

This chain joins TRBV28 and TRBJ2-3; TRBD2 agrees at 9 bases. Germline values: CDR1 MDHEN, CDR2 SYDVKM. The V and J ends lost 8 bases and 6 bases, in that order; junction bases with no gene match: 9. This CDR3 comprises 14 residues. The CDR3 region is CASGPGTSSDTQYF. In DNA form, the CDR3 reads TGTGCCAGCGGCCCCGGGACTAGCTCGGATACGCAGTATTTT.

A note on this clonotype: The CDR3 ends on some other residue instead of the conserved phenylalanine or tryptophan, so this is likely a read error. The rearrangement joins TRBV5-6 to TRBJ2-1; 14 bases are a match to TRBD2. The CDR3 extends over 15 amino acids. Germline CDR1 and CDR2: SGHDT and YYEEEE. V gave up 0 bases and J gave up 13 bases; unmatched junction bases: 6. CDR3 DNA: TGTGCCAGCAGCTTGGGACTAGCGGGAGGGCGTGAACAGTTCGTC. This translates into CASSLGLAGGREQFV.

V is TRBV20-1 and J is TRBJ2-5; no definite D call. Per germline, CDR1 DFQATT and CDR2 SNEGSKA (reference sequence). CDR3 size: 13 residues. Between the trimmed V and J ends, which lost 4 bases and 5 bases, there was a span of 14 bases. DNA for the CDR3: TGCAGTGCTAAAACCGACGTCCCGGAGACCCAGTACTTC. It specifies CSAKTDVPETQYF.

This clonotype was detected only a few times. This chain connects TRBV29-1 to TRBJ1-2, with D possibly matching TRBD1 (5 bases). Trimming removed 0 bases at V and 4 bases at J, with 9 bases between. The CDR3 covers 13 residues. The germline gives CDR1 SQVTM, CDR2 ANQGSEA. The CDR3 sequence is CSVEDRVLYGYTF. The CDR3 nucleotides read TGCAGCGTTGAAGACAGGGTCCTCTATGGCTACACCTTC. The variable domain in full, completed from reference TRBV29-1 and TRBJ1-2, reads SAVISQKPSRDICQRGTSLTIQCQVDSQVTMMFWYRQQPGQSLTLIATANQGSEATYESGFVIDKFPISRPNLTFSTLTVSNMSPEDSSIYLCSVEDRVLYGYTFGSGTRLTVV.

This clonotype was seen repeatedly, ten times or more. V and J are TRBV29-1 and TRBJ2-1; no definite D call. Germline CDR1 is SQVTM and CDR2 is ANQGSEA. The CDR3 is 13 residues long. The germline V and J ends were trimmed by 6 bases and 2 bases, with 11 bases remaining between them. Written as DNA, the CDR3 is TGCAGCGTGGACGACACCACCTACAATGAGCAGTTCTTC. This sequence encodes CSVDDTTYNEQFF.

This clonotype was seen only a few times. The CDR3: CASDQGSPYNEQFF. DNA for the CDR3: TGTGCCAGCGACCAGGGTAGCCCCTACAATGAGCAGTTCTTC. V and J are TRBV18 and TRBJ2-1; tentative D call: TRBD1 (5 bases). Looked up from germline, CDR1 is KGHSH and CDR2 is LQKENI. Trimming took off 8 bases at V and 2 bases at J, with 13 bases between the two ends. The CDR3 length is 14 residues.

This clonotype was picked up a small number of times. V and J are TRBV7-2 and TRBJ2-7; no clear D gene. The CDR3 is 14 amino acids. Germline V gives CDR1 SGHTA, CDR2 FQGNSA. V lost 4 bases and J lost 5, with 15 bases in between. The CDR3 loop reads CASSSRTRVHEQYF. The CDR3 DNA reads as TGTGCCAGCAGCTCCAGAACCCGGGTCCACGAGCAGTACTTC.

The J gene is TRBJ1-5, the V gene TRBV7-2; D ambiguous. Trimming stripped 1 base from V and 7 bases from J, with 8 bases between. CDR3 length equals 13 residues. Looked up from germline, CDR1 is SGHTA and CDR2 is FQGNSA. The DNA of the CDR3 is TGTGCCAGCAGCTTAGAAAGGCAGCAGCCCCAGCATTTT. It encodes CASSLERQQPQHF.

This sequence joins TRBV6-6 and TRBJ2-1; D is unclear. The germline V gene encodes CDR1 MNHNY and CDR2 SVGAGI (reference sequence). V was clipped by 2 bases and J by 0 bases, with 11 bases between them. This CDR3 contains 16 residues. The CDR3 coding sequence is TGTGCCAGCAGTTACCCCCGCCGGAGCTCCTACAATGAGCAGTTCTTC. It codes for CASSYPRRSSYNEQFF.

A few counts support this clonotype. The chain carries TRBV11-3 and TRBJ2-1; D uncertain. With 4 bases removed from V and 4 bases from J, the gap between germline ends came to 14 bases. Germline V CDR1 and CDR2: SGHNT, YENEEA. The length of the CDR3 is 15 residues. The CDR3 region has the DNA TGTGCCAGCAGCTCTTACACCACGACATACAATGAGCAGTTCTTC. This gives the protein CASSSYTTTYNEQFF.

V is TRBV2 and J is TRBJ1-2; D remains ambiguous. The CDR3 is 13 residues long. Trimming took 5 bases from V and 6 from J, leaving 13 bases between them. Germline CDR1 is SNHLY and CDR2 is FYNNEI. For the CDR3, the DNA is TGTGCCAGCAGTTTCCAGACTTTAAATGGCTACACCTTC. This gives the protein CASSFQTLNGYTF.